The following is a TCR beta chain sequence with its context. CDR1 and CDR2 from the germline V gene are MNHEY and SVGAGI. The V and J ends lost 0 bases and 1 base respectively, with 6 bases between them. The CDR3 totals 14 residues. Categorization into cohorts depended on clinical history that participants reported. Authors' methods: Reference gene primer amplification gave nucleated cell count estimates. The assay was immunoSEQ multiplex PCR, and TCRdb's table has in-frame clones only and misses some. From that table come the V and J calls and clone size; the DNA was used to work out D and trimming. The repertoire holds 160,000 or so clones, with 65% to 90% as singletons. The data stem from a study of blood T cell repertoires in COVID-19.

Sequenced: PBMCs or T cells enriched from blood (not recorded which). The TCR sequence derives from a man aged 45-65 years who had recovered from COVID-19. V usage is TRBV6-5 and J usage is TRBJ1-1; no clear D gene. In DNA form, the CDR3 reads TGTGCCAGCAGTTACTCGACTCCGAACACTGAAGCTTTCTTT. This gives the protein CASSYSTPNTEAFF.